This record covers a single TCR beta chain. This clonotype has a count of ten or more. Its antigen is currently not known. It has no much larger one-base neighbor in the sample; base qualities were not kept. For repertoire sequencing, TCR beta CDR3 regions were amplified from RNA transcripts. HTBI primers and the Qiagen OneStep RT-PCR kit were used in a first-round RT-PCR, which was followed by a second-round multiplex PCR, size selection and purification. The libraries underwent paired-end sequencing with 100 bp reads on an Illumina HiSeq2000. Per the original workflow: Reads were processed with SOAPnuke, discarding reads with adapters, uncalled bases, mean Phred below 15, or no exact constant-primer or identifier match. High-quality paired reads were merged with COPE v1.2.5. Clonotypes were defined as unique nucleotide sequences and were aligned to IMGT TRB V, D and J references using MiTCR v1.1. The analysis was limited to V-J combinations with a frequency above 0.0001, which together covered around 99% of the repertoires. For each V-J combination, a TCR clonal expansion and chaos score was defined as the ratio of F50 clonal expansion to chaos observed in the TCRdist matrix. Welch's t-statistics and random forest were used to reduce features to approximately 13 V-J combinations, which were fed into a naive Bayes classifier. The Morisita-Horn index was used to measure how similar the thyroid and blood repertoires were. TCRdb applied fastp at Q25 and MiXCR to the public reads, then kept only in-frame beta chains. Records with the same CDR3 protein are collapsed into one entry carrying the most frequent genes and DNA. TCRdb's processing, not the authors' own work, is the source of the V and J calls. Across this sample there are hundreds of thousands of distinct CDR3 sequences, with 20% to 25% seen only once. The biggest ten clones account for around 3.1% of the sample.

The data derive from a study of Graves' ophthalmopathy and Graves' hyperthyroidism (dated by TCRdb to the late 2010s). Notes on the research overall: Peripheral blood was collected at initial diagnosis, prior to any treatment. The study used TCR beta repertoire signatures to distinguish Graves' ophthalmopathy from Graves' hyperthyroidism and to predict progression to ophthalmopathy. In total, 120 to 150 blood samples were TCR-sequenced: 40 to 45 ophthalmopathy, under 85 hyperthyroidism and some 17 hyperthyroidism-to-ophthalmopathy patients. To explore V-J signatures that separate ophthalmopathy from hyperthyroidism, a discovery set of 95 to 100 patients was enrolled, consisting of approximately 44 with ophthalmopathy and roughly 59 with stable hyperthyroidism. The independent validation cohort included approximately 19 hyperthyroidism patients plus 17 patients who later progressed from hyperthyroidism to ophthalmopathy. T-cell repertoires of thyroid tissue and blood were compared in 5 or 6 hyperthyroidism patients. Following sample collection, hyperthyroidism patients were given methimazole at a starting dose of 30 mg daily, and ophthalmopathy patients were given high-dose intravenous methylprednisolone. The approximately 100 discovery patients were divided at random into training and test sets in a 7:3 ratio. Paper-wide results and their limitations: In cross-validation, the 13-signature model distinguished ophthalmopathy from stable hyperthyroidism with 85% to 90% sensitivity and around 81% specificity, and in the test set the corresponding values were approximately 80% and 68%. Most expanded thyroid clonotypes with a frequency above 0.001 also appeared in blood, which suggests that blood repertoires may reflect the immune response in the thyroid. Sample size was not predetermined statistically, and investigators were not blinded to group allocation. In validation, the model predicted ophthalmopathy progression with roughly 68% sensitivity and about 73% specificity; 12 predicted patients were CT-confirmed with GO in a median of approximately six months.

Including cysteine and phenylalanine, the CDR3 has 14 amino acids. The sequence is cut down to CDR3 DNA, 42 bases in frame from base 1. In the germline V gene (reference sequence), CDR1 corresponds to MNHEY and CDR2 to SMNVEV. Hyperthyroidism was defined as stable when no progression to ophthalmopathy occurred within 18 months of follow-up. Hyperthyroidism patients were newly diagnosed, were aged 18 to 65 years, and had a disease duration under 2 months. Patients with other autoimmune diseases, uncontrolled infections, pregnancy or lactation were excluded from the study. Clinical symptoms, serum thyroxine, TRAb, thyroid ultrasound and orbital computed tomography were used for diagnosis. Ficoll-Paque density gradient centrifugation was used to isolate PBMCs from about 10 ml of fresh peripheral blood. Total RNA was extracted using Trizol reagent, and RNA quality was checked on an Agilent 2100 Bioanalyzer.

The V and J genes are TRBV27 and TRBJ1-5; tentative D gene TRBD1, with 5 bases matching. The origin of this receptor is a woman in her late teens or twenties with stable Graves' hyperthyroidism. Donor details come from another sample of the same person, matched by shared clones. The sequencing input was peripheral blood. The CDR3 corresponds to CASATGGKDQPQHF. The nucleotides are TGTGCTTCGGCTACGGGGGGAAAAGATCAGCCCCAGCATTTT.